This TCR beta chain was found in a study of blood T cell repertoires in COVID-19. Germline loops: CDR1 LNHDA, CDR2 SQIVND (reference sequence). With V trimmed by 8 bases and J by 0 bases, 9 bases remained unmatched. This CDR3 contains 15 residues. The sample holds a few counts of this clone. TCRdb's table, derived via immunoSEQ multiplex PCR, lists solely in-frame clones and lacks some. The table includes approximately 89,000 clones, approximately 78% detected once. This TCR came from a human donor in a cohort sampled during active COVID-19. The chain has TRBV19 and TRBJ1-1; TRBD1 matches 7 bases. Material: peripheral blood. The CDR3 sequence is CASRKTGQLNTEAFF. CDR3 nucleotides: TGTGCCAGTCGGAAGACAGGGCAACTGAACACTGAAGCTTTCTTT.